This T cell receptor (beta chain) came from a study of blood T cell repertoires in COVID-19. Study at large: The study drew acute and convalescent COVID-19 samples from the United States, Italy and Spain. Sample material is recorded as cDNA or gDNA derived from T cells, B-cell-depleted T cells, or PBMCs.

Under the authors' procedure: Reference gene primers were amplified, and this amplification served to estimate nucleated cell counts. Clones were read by immunoSEQ multiplex PCR, and TCRdb kept only the in-frame ones, dropping some. That table gives V, J and clone size, and the DNA gave D and trimming. Here the sample spans under 250,000 clones, roughly 83% being singletons. Trimming cost V 10 bases and J 8 bases; bases outside gene matches: 5. The CDR3 is 12 residues long. The germline gives CDR1 MNHEY, CDR2 SVGAGI. V gene TRBV6-5 combines with J gene TRBJ1-6; the match to TRBD1 covers 7 bases. The sequence derives from a middle-aged man with acute or convalescent COVID-19. Sample: peripheral blood. Written as DNA, the CDR3 is TGTGCCACCCGGGACAGCGATTCACCCCTCCACTTT. Its translation: CATRDSDSPLHF.